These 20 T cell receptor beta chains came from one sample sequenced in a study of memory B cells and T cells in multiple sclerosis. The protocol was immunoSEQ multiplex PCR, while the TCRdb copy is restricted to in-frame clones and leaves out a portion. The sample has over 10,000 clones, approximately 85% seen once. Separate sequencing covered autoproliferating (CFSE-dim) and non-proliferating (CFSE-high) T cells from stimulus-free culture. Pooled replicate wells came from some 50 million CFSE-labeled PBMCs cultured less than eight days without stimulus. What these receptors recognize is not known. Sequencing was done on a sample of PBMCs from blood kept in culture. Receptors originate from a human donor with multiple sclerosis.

The CDR3 DNA reads TGTGCCAGCATCCGAGAGGGTGAAGCTTTCTTT. Translating it yields CASIREGEAFF. The genes are TRBV6-5 and TRBJ1-1, with unresolved D. CDR1 is MNHEY and CDR2 is SVGAGI in the germline V gene. This CDR3 is 11 amino acids long. Trimming took 7 bases from V and 7 from J, leaving 10 bases between them.

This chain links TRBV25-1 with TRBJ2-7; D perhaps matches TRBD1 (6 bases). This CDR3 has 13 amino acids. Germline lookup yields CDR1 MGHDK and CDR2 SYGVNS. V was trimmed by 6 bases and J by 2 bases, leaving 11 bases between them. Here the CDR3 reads CASSQGQTYEQYF. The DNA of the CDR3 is TGTGCCAGCAGCCAAGGACAGACCTACGAGCAGTACTTC.

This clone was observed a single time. The DNA of the CDR3 is TGTGCCAGCAGTTACTCCCAGGGGGGTACTGAAGCTTTCTTT. Translating gives CASSYSQGGTEAFF. This sequence joins TRBV6-6 and TRBJ1-1; TRBD1 matches at 7 bases. CDR3 length: 14 residues. Germline V gene data show CDR1 as MNHNY and CDR2 as SVGAGI (reference sequence). V was clipped by 0 bases and J by 5 bases; unmatched bases: 3.

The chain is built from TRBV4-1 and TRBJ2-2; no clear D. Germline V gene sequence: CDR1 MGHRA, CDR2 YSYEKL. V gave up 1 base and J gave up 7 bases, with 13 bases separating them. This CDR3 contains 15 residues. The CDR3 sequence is CASSQAGSYSGELFF. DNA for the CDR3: TGCGCCAGCAGCCAAGCAGGCTCCTACAGCGGGGAGCTGTTTTTT.

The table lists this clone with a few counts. The CDR3 loop is CASSQLAGAANEQFF. The CDR3 nucleotides read TGTGCCAGCTCACAACTAGCGGGAGCGGCCAATGAGCAGTTCTTC. The V and J genes are TRBV18 and TRBJ2-1; 11 bases are shared with TRBD2. CDR1 and CDR2 (germline): KGHSH, LQKENI. The CDR3 has 15 residues. J was trimmed by 6 bases and V by 4 bases; bases with no gene match: 5.

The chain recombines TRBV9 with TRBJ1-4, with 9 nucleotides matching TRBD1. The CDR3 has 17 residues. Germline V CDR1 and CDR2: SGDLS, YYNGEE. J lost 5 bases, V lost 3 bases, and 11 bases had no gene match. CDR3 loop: CASSADPRGTGNEKLFF. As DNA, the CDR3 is TGTGCCAGCAGCGCGGACCCCAGAGGGACAGGGAATGAAAAACTGTTTTTT.

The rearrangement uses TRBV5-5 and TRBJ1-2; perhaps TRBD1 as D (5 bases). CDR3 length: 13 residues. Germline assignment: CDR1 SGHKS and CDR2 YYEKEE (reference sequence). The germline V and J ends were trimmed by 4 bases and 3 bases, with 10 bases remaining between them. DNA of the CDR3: TGTGCCAGCAGCCGAGGGGTGGACTATGGCTACACCTTC. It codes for CASSRGVDYGYTF.

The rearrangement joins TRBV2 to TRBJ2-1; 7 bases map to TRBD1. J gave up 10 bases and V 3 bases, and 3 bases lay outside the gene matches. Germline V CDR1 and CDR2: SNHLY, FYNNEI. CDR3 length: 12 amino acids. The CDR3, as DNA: TGTGCCAGCAGTGACGGGACAGCCGAGCAGTTCTTC. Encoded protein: CASSDGTAEQFF.

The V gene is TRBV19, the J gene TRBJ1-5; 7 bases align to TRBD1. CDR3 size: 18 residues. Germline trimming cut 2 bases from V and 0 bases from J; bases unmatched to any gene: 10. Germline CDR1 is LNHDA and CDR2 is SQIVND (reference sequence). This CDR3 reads CASSIRGAGTASNQPQHF. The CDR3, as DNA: TGTGCCAGTAGTATACGGGGGGCCGGGACAGCTAGCAATCAGCCCCAGCATTTT.

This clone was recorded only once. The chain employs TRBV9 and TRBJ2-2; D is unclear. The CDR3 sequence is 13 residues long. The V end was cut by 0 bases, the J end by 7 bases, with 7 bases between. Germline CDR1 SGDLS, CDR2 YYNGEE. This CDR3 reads CASSVAGYGELFF. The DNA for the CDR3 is TGTGCCAGCAGCGTAGCAGGTTACGGGGAGCTGTTTTTT.

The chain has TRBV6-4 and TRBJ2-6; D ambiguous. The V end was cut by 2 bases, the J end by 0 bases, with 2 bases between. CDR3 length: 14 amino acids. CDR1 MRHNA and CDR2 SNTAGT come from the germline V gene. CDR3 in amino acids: CASSDNSGANVLTF. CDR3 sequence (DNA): TGTGCCAGCAGTGACAACTCTGGGGCCAACGTCCTGACTTTC.

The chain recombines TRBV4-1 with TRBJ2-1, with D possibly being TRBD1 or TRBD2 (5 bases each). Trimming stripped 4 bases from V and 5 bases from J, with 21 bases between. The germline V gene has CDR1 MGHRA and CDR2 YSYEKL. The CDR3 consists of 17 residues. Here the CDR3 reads CASSPEGDPQFNNEQFF. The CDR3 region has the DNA TGCGCCAGCAGCCCAGAAGGGGACCCCCAATTTAACAATGAGCAGTTCTTC.

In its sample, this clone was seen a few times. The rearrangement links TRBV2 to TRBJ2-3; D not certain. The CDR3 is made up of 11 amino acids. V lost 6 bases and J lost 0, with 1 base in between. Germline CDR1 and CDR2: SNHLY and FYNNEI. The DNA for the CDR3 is TGTGCCAGCAGGAGCACAGATACGCAGTATTTT. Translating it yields CASRSTDTQYF.

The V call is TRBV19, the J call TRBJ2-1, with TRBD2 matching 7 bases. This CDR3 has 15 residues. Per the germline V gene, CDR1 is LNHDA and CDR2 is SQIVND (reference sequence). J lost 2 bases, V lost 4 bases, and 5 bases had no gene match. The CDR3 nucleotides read TGTGCCAGTAGTAATGGGGGGGACCCCTACAATGAGCAGTTCTTC. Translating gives CASSNGGDPYNEQFF.

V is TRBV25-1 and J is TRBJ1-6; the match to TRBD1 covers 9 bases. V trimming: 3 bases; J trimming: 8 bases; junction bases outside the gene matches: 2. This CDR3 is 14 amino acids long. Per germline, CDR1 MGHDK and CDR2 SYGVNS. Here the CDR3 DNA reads TGTGCCAGCAGTGAGGGGACAGGGTATTCACCCCTCCACTTT. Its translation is CASSEGTGYSPLHF.

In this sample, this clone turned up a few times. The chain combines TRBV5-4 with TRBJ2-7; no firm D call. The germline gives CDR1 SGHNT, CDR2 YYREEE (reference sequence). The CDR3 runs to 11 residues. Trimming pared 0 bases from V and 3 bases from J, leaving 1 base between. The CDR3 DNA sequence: TGTGCCAGCAGCTTGGACTACGAGCAGTACTTC. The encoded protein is CASSLDYEQYF.

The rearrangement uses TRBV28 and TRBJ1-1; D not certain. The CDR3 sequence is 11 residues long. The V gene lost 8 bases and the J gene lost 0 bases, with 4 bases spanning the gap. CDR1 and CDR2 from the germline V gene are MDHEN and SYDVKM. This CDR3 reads CASGLNTEAFF. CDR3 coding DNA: TGTGCCAGCGGCTTGAACACTGAAGCTTTCTTT.

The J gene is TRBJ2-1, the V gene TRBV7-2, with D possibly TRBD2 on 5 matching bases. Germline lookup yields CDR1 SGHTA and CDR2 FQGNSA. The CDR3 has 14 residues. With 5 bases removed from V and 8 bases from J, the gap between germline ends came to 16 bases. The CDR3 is CASSGFSSFHEQFF. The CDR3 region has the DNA TGTGCCAGCAGCGGGTTCTCTAGCTTCCATGAGCAGTTCTTC.

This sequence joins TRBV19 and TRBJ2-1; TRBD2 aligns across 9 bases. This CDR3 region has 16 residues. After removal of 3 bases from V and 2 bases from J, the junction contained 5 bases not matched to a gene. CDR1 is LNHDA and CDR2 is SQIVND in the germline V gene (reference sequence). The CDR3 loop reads CASSIVLAGPYNEQFF. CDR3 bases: TGTGCCAGTAGTATCGTTCTAGCGGGACCCTACAATGAGCAGTTCTTC. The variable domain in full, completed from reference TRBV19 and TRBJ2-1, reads DGGITQSPKYLFRKEGQNVTLSCEQNLNHDAMYWYRQDPGQGLRLIYYSQIVNDFQKGDIAEGYSVSREKKESFPLTVTSAQKNPTAFYLCASSIVLAGPYNEQFFGPGTRLTVL.

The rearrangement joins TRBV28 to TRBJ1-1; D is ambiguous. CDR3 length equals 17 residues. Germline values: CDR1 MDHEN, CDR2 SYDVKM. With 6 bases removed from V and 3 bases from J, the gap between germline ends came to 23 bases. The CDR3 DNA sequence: TGTGCCAGCAGCGAAGATGGACTCCAGATTTATGACACTGAAGCTTTCTTT. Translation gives CASSEDGLQIYDTEAFF. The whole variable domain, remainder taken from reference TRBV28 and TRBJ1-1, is DVKVTQSSRYLVKRTGEKVFLECVQDMDHENMFWYRQDPGLGLRLIYFSYDVKMKEKGDIPEGYSVSREKKERFSLILESASTNQTSMYLCASSEDGLQIYDTEAFFGQGTRLTVV.